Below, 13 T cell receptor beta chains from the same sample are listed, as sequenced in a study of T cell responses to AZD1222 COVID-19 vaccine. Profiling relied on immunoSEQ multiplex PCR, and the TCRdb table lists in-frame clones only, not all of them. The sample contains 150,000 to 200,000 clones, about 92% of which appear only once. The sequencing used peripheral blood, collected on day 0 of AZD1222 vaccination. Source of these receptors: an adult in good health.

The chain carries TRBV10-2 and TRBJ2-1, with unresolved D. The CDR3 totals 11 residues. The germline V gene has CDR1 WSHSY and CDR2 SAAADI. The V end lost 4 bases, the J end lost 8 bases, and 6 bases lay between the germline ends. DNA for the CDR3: TGCGCCAGCAGTGCGGTGCATGAGCAGTTCTTC. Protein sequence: CASSAVHEQFF.

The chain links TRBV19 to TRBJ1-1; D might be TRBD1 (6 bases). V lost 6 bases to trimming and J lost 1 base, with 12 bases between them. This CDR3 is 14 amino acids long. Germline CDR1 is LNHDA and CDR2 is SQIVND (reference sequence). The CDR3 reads CASSPGHRNTEAFF. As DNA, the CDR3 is TGTGCCAGTAGCCCGGGACATAGGAACACTGAAGCTTTCTTT.

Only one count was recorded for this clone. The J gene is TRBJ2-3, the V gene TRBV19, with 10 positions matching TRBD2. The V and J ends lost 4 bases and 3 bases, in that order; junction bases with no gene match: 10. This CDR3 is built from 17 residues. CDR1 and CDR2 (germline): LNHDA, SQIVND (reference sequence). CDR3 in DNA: TGTGCCAGTAGTAAACACGGGACTAGCGCAACGACAGATACGCAGTATTTT. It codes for CASSKHGTSATTDTQYF.

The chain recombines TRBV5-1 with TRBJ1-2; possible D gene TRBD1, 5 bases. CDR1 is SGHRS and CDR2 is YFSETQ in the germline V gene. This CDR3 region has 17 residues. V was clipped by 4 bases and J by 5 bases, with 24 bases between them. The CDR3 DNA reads TGCGCCAGCAGCCAGTCCGTCCAACGGGGACCGGCTTATGGCTACACCTTC. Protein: CASSQSVQRGPAYGYTF.

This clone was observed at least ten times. The chain's CDR3 is CASSLVQGSYEQYF. Written as DNA, the CDR3 is TGTGCCAGCAGCTTGGTGCAAGGTTCCTACGAGCAGTACTTC. The chain employs TRBV7-9 and TRBJ2-7; D is ambiguous. This CDR3 spans 14 amino acids. Per the germline V gene, CDR1 is SEHNR and CDR2 is FQNEAQ (reference sequence). With 3 bases removed from V and 1 base from J, the gap between germline ends came to 10 bases.

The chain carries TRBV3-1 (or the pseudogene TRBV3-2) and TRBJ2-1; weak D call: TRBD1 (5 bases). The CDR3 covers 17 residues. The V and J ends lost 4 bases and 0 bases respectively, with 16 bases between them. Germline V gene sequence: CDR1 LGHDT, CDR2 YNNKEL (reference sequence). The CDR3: CASSPPWGVSSYNEQFF. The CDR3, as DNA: TGTGCCAGCAGCCCCCCCTGGGGCGTAAGCTCCTACAATGAGCAGTTCTTC.

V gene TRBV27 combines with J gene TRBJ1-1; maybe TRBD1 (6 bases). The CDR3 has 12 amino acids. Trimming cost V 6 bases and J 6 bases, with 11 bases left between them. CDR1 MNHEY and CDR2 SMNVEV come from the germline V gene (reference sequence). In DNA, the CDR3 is TGTGCCAGCAGACAGGGAGGTTCTGAAGCTTTCTTT. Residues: CASRQGGSEAFF.

This CDR3 is CASSYSKEPFNTEAFF. The CDR3 DNA sequence: TGTGCCAGCAGTTACTCTAAGGAGCCCTTTAACACTGAAGCTTTCTTT. The gene calls are TRBV6-5 and TRBJ1-1; unclear D gene. The germline CDR1 and CDR2 sequences are MNHEY and SVGAGI. The ends were cut back, 0 bases at V and 2 bases at J, with 13 bases in the middle. The CDR3 is 16 amino acids.

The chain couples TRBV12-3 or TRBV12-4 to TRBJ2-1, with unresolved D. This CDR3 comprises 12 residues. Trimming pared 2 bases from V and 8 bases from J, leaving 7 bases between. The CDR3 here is CASSLILHEQFF. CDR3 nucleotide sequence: TGTGCCAGCAGTTTAATTTTGCATGAGCAGTTCTTC.

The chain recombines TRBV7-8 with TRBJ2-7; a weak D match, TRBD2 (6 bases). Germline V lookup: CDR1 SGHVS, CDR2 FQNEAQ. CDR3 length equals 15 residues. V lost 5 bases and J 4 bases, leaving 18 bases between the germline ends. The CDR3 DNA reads TGTGCCAGCAGCGTCGGGACTCCACTGCCATACGAGCAGTACTTC. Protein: CASSVGTPLPYEQYF.

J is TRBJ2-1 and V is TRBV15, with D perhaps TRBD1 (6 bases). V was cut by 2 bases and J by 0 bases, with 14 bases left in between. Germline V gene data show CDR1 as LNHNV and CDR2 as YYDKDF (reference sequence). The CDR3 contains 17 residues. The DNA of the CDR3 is TGTGCCACCAGCAGATTAAGTGCGACAGGCTCCTACAATGAGCAGTTCTTC. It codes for CATSRLSATGSYNEQFF.

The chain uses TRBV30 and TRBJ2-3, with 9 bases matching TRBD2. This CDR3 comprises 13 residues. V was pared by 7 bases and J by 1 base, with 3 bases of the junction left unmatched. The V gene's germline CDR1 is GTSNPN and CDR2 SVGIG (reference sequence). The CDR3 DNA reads TGTGCCTCTCGGACTAGCGGCACAGATACGCAGTATTTT. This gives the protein CASRTSGTDTQYF. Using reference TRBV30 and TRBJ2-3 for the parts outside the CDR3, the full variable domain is SQTIHQWPATLVQPVGSPLSLECTVEGTSNPNLYWYRQAAGRGLQLLFYSVGIGQISSEVPQNLSASRPQDRQFILSSKKLLLSDSGFYLCASRTSGTDTQYFGPGTRLTVL.

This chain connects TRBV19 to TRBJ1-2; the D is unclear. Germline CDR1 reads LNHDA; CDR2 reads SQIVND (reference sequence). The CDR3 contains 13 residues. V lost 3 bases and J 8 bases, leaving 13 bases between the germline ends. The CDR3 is CASSIERVRGYTF. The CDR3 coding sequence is TGTGCCAGTAGTATTGAACGTGTAAGGGGCTACACCTTC.